This is a list of T cell receptor beta chains from one sample in a study of cytomegalovirus exposure and HLA in healthy donors. Data came from immunoSEQ multiplex PCR; TCRdb stores just in-frame clones and leaves some out. The repertoire holds 96,000 or so clones, with roughly 79% as singletons. The sample comprised PBMCs. All receptors come from a woman between 65 and 79 years old in good health and CMV-seropositive. The CDR3 runs from the conserved cysteine through the conserved F or W. Each record gives: V gene, J gene, CDR3 protein.

TRBV19	TRBJ2-7	CASSIGHEQYF
TRBV6-5	.	CASSYSTAGTYEQYF
TRBV5-4	TRBJ2-3	CASRGGGAPTDTQYF
TRBV11-2	TRBJ2-2	CASSTGTKNTGELFF
TRBV5-4	TRBJ2-7	CASSLGGTVSYEQYF
TRBV6-5	TRBJ1-5	CASSPGTRGNQPQHF
TRBV28	TRBJ2-5	CASRNPVGGEETQYF
TRBV19	.	CASSMGAVSSYEQYF
TRBV28	TRBJ1-2	CASSLYTAGGYTF
TRBV10-3	TRBJ2-2	CATQSGANTGELFF
TRBV28	TRBJ1-3	CASSSPGGASGNTIYF